This T cell receptor beta chain comes out of a study of T cells in Graves' hyperthyroidism and ophthalmopathy. From RNA transcripts, TCR beta CDR3 regions were amplified. The TCR CDR3 was amplified in a first-round RT-PCR using the HTBI primer set. TCRdb analysed the multiplex PCR reads with MiXCR anew, one entry per CDR3 protein. Of over 500,000 distinct CDR3 sequences listed, around 15% are singletons. This clonotype was detected a few times. CDR3 length: 14 residues. V lost 3 bases to trimming and J lost 2 bases, with 9 bases between them. Germline values: CDR1 SGHTS, CDR2 YDEGEE. This TCR was recovered from a woman in her 30s with Graves' ophthalmopathy. Sequencing used blood. This chain links TRBV5-8 with TRBJ2-4; no definite D call. This CDR3 reads CASSSASSKNIQYF. The CDR3 nucleotides are TGTGCCAGCAGCTCGGCTAGTTCCAAAAACATTCAGTACTTC.